This T cell receptor beta chain comes out of a study of T cell changes during pregnancy in multiple sclerosis. Method: immunoSEQ multiplex PCR; TCRdb's copy keeps in-frame clones and lacks some. Seen here are around 40,000 clones, just under 95% observed once, and the top ten hold roughly 8%. CDR3 length: 15 residues. Germline V CDR1 and CDR2: MNHEY, SMNVEV (reference sequence). V shed 5 bases and J shed 4 bases, with 18 bases lying between them. V gene TRBV27 combines with J gene TRBJ2-7; D perhaps matches TRBD2 (5 bases). Sequenced here: CD8+ T cells from peripheral blood mononuclear cells, sampled in the third trimester of pregnancy. The TCR sequence derives from a female donor with multiple sclerosis, enrolled in a pregnancy study. The CDR3 sequence: CASSVTSHKGYEQYF. The CDR3 DNA follows: TGTGCCAGCAGTGTAACTAGTCATAAAGGGTACGAGCAGTACTTC.